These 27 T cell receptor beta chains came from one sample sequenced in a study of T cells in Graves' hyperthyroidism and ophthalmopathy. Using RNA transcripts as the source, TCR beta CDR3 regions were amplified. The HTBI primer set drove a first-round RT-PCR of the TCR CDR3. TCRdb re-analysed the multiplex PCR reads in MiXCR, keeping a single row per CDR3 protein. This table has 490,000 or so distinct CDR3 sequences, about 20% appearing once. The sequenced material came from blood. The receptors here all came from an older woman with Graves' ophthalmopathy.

The CDR3 bases are TGTGCCAGCAGGGTGAGGGGCATGAACACTGAAGCTTTCTTT. As protein: CASRVRGMNTEAFF. V and J are TRBV5-4 and TRBJ1-1; D is possibly TRBD1 (5 bases). The CDR3 has 14 amino acids. V was cut by 5 bases and J by 0 bases, with 11 bases left in between. The germline V gene has CDR1 SGHNT and CDR2 YYREEE (reference sequence).

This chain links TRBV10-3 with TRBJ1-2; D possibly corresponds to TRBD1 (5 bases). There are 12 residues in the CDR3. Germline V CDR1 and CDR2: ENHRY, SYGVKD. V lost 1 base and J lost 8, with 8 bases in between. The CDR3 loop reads CAISELGVGYTF. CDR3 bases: TGTGCCATCAGTGAGTTGGGGGTCGGCTACACCTTC.

CDR3 sequence reads: CASSPWAGLAGVRAQETQYF. DNA of the CDR3: TGTGCCAGTAGTCCCTGGGCCGGACTAGCGGGAGTGAGGGCGCAAGAGACCCAGTACTTC. The rearrangement uses TRBV19 and TRBJ2-5; 13 bases line up with TRBD2. Germline lookup yields CDR1 LNHDA and CDR2 SQIVND (reference sequence). The CDR3 loop spans 20 amino acids. J lost 2 bases, V lost 5 bases, and 17 bases had no gene match. Complete variable domain (other parts from reference TRBV19 and TRBJ2-5): DGGITQSPKYLFRKEGQNVTLSCEQNLNHDAMYWYRQDPGQGLRLIYYSQIVNDFQKGDIAEGYSVSREKKESFPLTVTSAQKNPTAFYLCASSPWAGLAGVRAQETQYFGPGTRLLVL.

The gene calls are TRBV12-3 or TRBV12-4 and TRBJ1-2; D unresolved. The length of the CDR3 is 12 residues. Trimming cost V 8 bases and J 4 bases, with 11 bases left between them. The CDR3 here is CASADISYGYTF. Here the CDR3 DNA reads TGTGCCAGCGCAGACATTTCCTATGGCTACACCTTC.

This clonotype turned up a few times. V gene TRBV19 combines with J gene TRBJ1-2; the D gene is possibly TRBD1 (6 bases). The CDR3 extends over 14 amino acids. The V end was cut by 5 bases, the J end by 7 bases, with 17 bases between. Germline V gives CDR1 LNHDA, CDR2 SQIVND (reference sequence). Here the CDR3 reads CASSRQVSGFGYTF. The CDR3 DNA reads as TGTGCCAGTAGTCGACAGGTCTCCGGGTTTGGCTACACCTTC.

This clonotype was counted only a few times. CDR3 nucleotides: TGTGCCAGCAGCCCCCGACAGGGGATAGGTGAGCAGTACTTC. Its translation is CASSPRQGIGEQYF. V is TRBV13 and J is TRBJ2-7, with 8 bases lining up with TRBD1. This CDR3 comprises 14 residues. Germline V lookup: CDR1 PRHDT, CDR2 FYEKMQ (reference sequence). The J segment lost 7 bases and the V segment lost 5 bases, leaving 10 bases of the junction unmatched.

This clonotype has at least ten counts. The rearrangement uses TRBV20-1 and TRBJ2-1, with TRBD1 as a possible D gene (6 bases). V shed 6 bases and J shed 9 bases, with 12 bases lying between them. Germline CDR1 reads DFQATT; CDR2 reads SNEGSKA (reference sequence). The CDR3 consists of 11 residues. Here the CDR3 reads CSAVRDIEQFF. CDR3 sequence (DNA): TGCAGTGCGGTACGGGACATTGAGCAGTTCTTC.

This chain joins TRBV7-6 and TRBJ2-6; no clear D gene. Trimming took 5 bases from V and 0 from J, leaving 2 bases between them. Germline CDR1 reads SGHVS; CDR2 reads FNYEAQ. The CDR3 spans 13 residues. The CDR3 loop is CASSISGANVLTF. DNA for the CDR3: TGTGCCAGCAGCATCTCTGGGGCCAACGTCCTGACTTTC.

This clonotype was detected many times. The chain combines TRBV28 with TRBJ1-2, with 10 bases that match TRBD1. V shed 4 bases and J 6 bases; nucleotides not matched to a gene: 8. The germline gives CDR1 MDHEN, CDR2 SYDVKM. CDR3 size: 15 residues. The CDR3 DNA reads TGTGCCAGCAGTTCAGGGGACAGGGGACTTCATGGCTACACCTTC. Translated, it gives CASSSGDRGLHGYTF.

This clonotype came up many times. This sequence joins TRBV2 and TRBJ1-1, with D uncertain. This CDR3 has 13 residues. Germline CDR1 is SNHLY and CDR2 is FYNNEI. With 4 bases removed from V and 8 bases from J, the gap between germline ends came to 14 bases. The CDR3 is CASSGRASTEAFF. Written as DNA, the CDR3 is TGTGCCAGCAGTGGTAGGGCCAGCACAGAAGCTTTCTTT.

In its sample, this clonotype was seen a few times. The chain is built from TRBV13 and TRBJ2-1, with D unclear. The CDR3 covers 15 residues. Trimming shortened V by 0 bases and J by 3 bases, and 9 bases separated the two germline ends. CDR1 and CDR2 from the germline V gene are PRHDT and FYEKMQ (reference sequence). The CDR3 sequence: CASSLGLSYYNEQFF. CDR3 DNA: TGTGCCAGCAGCTTAGGCCTTAGTTACTACAATGAGCAGTTCTTC.

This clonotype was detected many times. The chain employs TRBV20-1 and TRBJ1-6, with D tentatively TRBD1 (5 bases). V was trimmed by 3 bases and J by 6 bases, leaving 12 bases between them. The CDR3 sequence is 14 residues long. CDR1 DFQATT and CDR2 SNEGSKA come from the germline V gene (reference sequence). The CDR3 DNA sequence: TGCAGTGCTAGTGCGGGACGGCCTAATTCACCCCTCCACTTT. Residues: CSASAGRPNSPLHF.

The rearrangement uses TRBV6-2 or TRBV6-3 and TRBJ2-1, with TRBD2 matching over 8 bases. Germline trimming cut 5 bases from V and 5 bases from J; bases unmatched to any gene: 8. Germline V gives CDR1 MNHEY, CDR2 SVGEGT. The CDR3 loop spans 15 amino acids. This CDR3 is CASSPSGRKNNEQFF. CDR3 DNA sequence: TGTGCCAGCAGTCCCAGCGGGAGAAAAAACAATGAGCAGTTCTTC.

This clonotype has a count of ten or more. This CDR3 is CASSRDRGYLLSEQYF. In DNA form, the CDR3 reads TGTGCCAGCAGTCGAGACAGGGGCTACCTCCTGTCGGAGCAGTACTTC. The chain has TRBV2 and TRBJ2-7; 8 bases fit TRBD1. CDR1 and CDR2 from the germline V gene are SNHLY and FYNNEI. The CDR3 consists of 16 residues. Trimming removed 5 bases from V and 7 bases from J; junction bases left unmatched: 16.

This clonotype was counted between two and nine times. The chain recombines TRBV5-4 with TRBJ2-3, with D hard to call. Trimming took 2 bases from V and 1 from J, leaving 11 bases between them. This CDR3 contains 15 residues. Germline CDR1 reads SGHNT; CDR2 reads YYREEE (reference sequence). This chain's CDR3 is CASSLRTDRTDTQYF. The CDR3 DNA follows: TGTGCCAGCAGCTTAAGGACGGATCGCACAGATACGCAGTATTTT. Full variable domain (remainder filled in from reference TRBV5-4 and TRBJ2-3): ETGVTQSPTHLIKTRGQQVTLRCSSQSGHNTVSWYQQALGQGPQFIFQYYREEENGRGNFPPRFSGLQFPNYSSELNVNALELDDSALYLCASSLRTDRTDTQYFGPGTRLTVL.

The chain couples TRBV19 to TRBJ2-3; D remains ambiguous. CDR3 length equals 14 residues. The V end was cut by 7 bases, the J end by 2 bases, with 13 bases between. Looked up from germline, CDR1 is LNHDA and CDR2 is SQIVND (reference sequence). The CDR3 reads CASKTTPLTDTQYF. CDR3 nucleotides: TGTGCCAGTAAGACAACTCCTCTCACAGATACGCAGTATTTT. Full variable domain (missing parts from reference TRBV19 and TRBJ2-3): DGGITQSPKYLFRKEGQNVTLSCEQNLNHDAMYWYRQDPGQGLRLIYYSQIVNDFQKGDIAEGYSVSREKKESFPLTVTSAQKNPTAFYLCASKTTPLTDTQYFGPGTRLTVL.

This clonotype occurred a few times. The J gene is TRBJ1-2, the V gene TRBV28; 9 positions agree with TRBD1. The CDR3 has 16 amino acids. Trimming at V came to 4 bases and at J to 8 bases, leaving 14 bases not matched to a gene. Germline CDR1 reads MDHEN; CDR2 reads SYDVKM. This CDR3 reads CASSSPPGQGVVGYTF. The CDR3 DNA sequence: TGTGCCAGCAGTTCGCCACCGGGACAGGGAGTTGTGGGCTACACCTTC.

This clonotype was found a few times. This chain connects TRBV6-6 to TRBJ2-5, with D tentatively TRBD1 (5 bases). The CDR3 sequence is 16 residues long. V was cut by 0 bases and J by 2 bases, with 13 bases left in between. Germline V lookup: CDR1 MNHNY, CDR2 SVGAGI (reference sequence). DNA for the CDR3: TGTGCCAGCAGTTACTCGCCGGCAGGGATGCAAGAGACCCAGTACTTC. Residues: CASSYSPAGMQETQYF.

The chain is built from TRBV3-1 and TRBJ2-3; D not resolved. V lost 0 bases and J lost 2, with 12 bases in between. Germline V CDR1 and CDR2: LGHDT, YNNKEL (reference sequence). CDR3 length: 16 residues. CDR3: CASSQDLWGNTDTQYF. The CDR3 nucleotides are TGTGCCAGCAGCCAAGATCTTTGGGGAAACACAGATACGCAGTATTTT.

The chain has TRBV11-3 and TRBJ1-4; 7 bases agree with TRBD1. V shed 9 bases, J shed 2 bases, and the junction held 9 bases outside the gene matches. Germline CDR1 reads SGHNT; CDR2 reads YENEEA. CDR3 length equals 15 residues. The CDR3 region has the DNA TGTGCCAGTAGTATCCAGGGGGTCACTAATGAAAAACTGTTTTTT. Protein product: CASSIQGVTNEKLFF.

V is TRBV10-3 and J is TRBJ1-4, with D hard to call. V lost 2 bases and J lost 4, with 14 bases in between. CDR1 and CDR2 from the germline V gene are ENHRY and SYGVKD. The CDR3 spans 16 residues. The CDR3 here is CAISESASSINEKLFF. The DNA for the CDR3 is TGTGCCATCAGTGAGAGCGCCAGCTCAATTAATGAAAAACTGTTTTTT.

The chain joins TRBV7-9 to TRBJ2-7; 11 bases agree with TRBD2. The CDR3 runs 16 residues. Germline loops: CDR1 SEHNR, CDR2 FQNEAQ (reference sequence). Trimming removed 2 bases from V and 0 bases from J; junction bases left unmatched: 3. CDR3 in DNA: TGTGCCAGCAGCTTATCGACTAGCGGGGTCTCCTACGAGCAGTACTTC. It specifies CASSLSTSGVSYEQYF. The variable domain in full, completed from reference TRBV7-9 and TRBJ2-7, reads DTGVSQNPRHKITKRGQNVTFRCDPISEHNRLYWYRQTLGQGPEFLTYFQNEAQLEKSRLLSDRFSAERPKGSFSTLEIQRTEQGDSAMYLCASSLSTSGVSYEQYFGPGTRLTVT.

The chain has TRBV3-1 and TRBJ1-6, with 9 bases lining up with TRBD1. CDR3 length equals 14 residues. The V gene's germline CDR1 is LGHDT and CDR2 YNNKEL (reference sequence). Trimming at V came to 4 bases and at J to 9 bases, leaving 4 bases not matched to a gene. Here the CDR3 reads CASSPPGQGSPLHF. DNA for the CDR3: TGTGCCAGCAGCCCACCGGGACAGGGTTCACCCCTCCACTTT. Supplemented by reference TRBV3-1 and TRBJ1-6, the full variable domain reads DTAVSQTPKYLVTQMGNDKSIKCEQNLGHDTMYWYKQDSKKFLKIMFSYNNKELIINETVPNRFSPKSPDKAHLNLHINSLELGDSAVYFCASSPPGQGSPLHFGNGTRLTVT.

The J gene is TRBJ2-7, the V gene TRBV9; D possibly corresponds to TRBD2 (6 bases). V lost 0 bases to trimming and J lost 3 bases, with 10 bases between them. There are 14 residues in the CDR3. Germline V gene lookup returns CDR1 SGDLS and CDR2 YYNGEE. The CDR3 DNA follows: TGTGCCAGCAGCGTAGGTCCGGGAGTCTACGAGCAGTACTTC. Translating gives CASSVGPGVYEQYF.

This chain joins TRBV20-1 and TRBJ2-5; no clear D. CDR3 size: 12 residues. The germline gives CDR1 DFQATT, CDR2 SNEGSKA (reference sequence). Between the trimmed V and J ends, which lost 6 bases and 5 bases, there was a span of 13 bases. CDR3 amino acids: CSAPSVGETQYF. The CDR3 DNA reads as TGCAGTGCCCCGAGCGTAGGGGAGACCCAGTACTTC.

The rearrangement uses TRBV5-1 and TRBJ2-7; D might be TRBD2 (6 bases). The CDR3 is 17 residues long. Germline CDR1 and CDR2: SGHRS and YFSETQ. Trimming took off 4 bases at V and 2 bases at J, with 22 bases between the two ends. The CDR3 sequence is CASSLRTGESKPYEQYF. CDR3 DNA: TGCGCCAGCAGCCTCAGGACGGGGGAAAGTAAGCCCTACGAGCAGTACTTC.

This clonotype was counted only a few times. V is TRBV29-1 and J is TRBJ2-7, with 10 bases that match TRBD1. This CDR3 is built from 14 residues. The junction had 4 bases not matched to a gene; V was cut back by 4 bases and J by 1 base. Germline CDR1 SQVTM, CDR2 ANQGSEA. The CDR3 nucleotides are TGCAGCGTTGGCGGGACAGGGGATTCCTACGAGCAGTACTTC. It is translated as CSVGGTGDSYEQYF.